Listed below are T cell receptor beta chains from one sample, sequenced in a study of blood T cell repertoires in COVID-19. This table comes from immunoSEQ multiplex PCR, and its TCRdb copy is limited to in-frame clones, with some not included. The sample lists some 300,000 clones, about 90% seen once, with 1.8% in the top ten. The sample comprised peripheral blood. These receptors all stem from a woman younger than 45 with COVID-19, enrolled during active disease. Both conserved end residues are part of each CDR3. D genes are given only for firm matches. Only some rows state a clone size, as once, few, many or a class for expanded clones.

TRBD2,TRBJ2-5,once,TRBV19,TGTGCCAGTAGTATAGATGCTCGACCCCTTGGGACTAGCGGACTAGAGACCCAGTACTTC,CASSIDARPLGTSGLETQYF
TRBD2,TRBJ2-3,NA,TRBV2,TGTGCCAGCAGTGGGGGACTAGCTGAAAGCACAGATACGCAGTATTTT,CASSGGLAESTDTQYF
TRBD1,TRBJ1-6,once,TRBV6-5,TGTGCCAGCAGTCTAACGGGGACAGAAGGATCACCCCTCCACTTT,CASSLTGTEGSPLHF
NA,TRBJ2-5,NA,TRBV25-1,TGTGCCAGCCACTCGTTCCAAGAGACCCAGTACTTC,CASHSFQETQYF
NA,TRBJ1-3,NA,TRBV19,TGTGCCAGTAGTTGGGCAGCTTCATCCGACTCTGGAAACACCATATATTTT,CASSWAASSDSGNTIYF
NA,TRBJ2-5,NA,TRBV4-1,TGCGCCAGCAGCCTCTCCCGCAGGCAAGAGACCCAGTACTTC,CASSLSRRQETQYF
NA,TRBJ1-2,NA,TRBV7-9,TGTGCCAGCAGCTTAGTCCGGGGCTATGGCTACACCTTC,CASSLVRGYGYTF
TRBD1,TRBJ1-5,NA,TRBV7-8,TGTGCCAGCAGCTACGACAGGGACAATCAGCCCCAGCATTTT,CASSYDRDNQPQHF
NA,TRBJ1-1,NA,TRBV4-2,TGTGCCAGCAGCCAGGGCAGTTCAGCTATGAACACTGAAGCTTTCTTT,CASSQGSSAMNTEAFF
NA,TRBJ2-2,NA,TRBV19,TGTGCCAGTAAGGGGGTATTGAGGGGTAACACCGGGGAGCTGTTTTTT,CASKGVLRGNTGELFF
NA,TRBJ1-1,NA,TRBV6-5,TGTGCCAGCACCCAGTCACGGTTCGGGGACACTGAAGCTTTCTTT,CASTQSRFGDTEAFF
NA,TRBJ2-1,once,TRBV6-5,TGTGCCAGCAGCAGGGGGCGGGGGCACAATGAGCAGTTCTTC,CASSRGRGHNEQFF
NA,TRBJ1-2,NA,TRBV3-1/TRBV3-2,TGTGCCAGCACCAGCCGCCGTTCCGACAGGAACTATGGCTACACCTTC,CASTSRRSDRNYGYTF
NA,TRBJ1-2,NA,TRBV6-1,TGTGCCAGCAGTGAAGCGAGGTACGCTAACTATGGCTACACCTTC,CASSEARYANYGYTF
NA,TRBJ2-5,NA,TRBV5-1,TGCGCCAGCAGCGGGAGGGGGGAAGAGACCCAGTACTTC,CASSGRGEETQYF
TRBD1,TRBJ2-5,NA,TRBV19,TGTGCCAGTAGTACAACAGGGGCGGGAGAGACCCAGTACTTC,CASSTTGAGETQYF
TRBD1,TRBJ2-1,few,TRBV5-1,TGCGCCAGCAGTTCTAGGACAGGGGTCCCCAATGAGCAGTTCTTC,CASSSRTGVPNEQFF